The 4 T cell receptor beta chains below all came from one sample that was sequenced in a study of CD8 T cells in ankylosing spondylitis. TCRdb reanalysed the 5' RACE reads using MiXCR and keeps one entry per CDR3 protein. The sample holds 200,000 to 250,000 distinct CDR3 sequences, about 10% seen once. Sample: blood, either unsorted or a sorted T cell fraction (not recorded which). The receptors were gathered from a male donor with ankylosing spondylitis or in good health (not recorded which).

This clonotype was seen repeatedly, ten times or more. The CDR3 nucleotides read TGCAGTGCTAGAACCCGGACAGGGGGCTACGAGCAGTACTTC. It translates to CSARTRTGGYEQYF. The chain is built from TRBV20-1 and TRBJ2-7; the match to TRBD1 covers 10 bases. J gave up 3 bases and V 2 bases, and 4 bases lay outside the gene matches. Germline assignment: CDR1 DFQATT and CDR2 SNEGSKA (reference sequence). CDR3 length equals 14 residues.

As concerns this clonotype: A read error is possible here, since a much larger clone lies one base away. The chain couples TRBV12-3 or TRBV12-4 to TRBJ2-3; D gene unclear. There are 11 residues in the CDR3. CDR3 nucleotide sequence: TGTGTCAGCAGTCTCACCAATACGCAGTATTTT. Translation gives CVSSLTNTQYF.

This clonotype was observed a handful of times. The V and J genes are TRBV5-1 and TRBJ2-6, with unresolved D. This CDR3 is 16 amino acids long. The germline V gene encodes CDR1 SGHRS and CDR2 YFSETQ. The V end lost 0 bases, the J end lost 0 bases, and 7 bases lay between the germline ends. The CDR3 bases are TGCGCCAGCAGCTTGGCAGTTTACTCTGGGGCCAACGTCCTGACTTTC. Its translation: CASSLAVYSGANVLTF. Full variable domain (outside the CDR3, taken from reference TRBV5-1 and TRBJ2-6): KAGVTQTPRYLIKTRGQQVTLSCSPISGHRSVSWYQQTPGQGLQFLFEYFSETQRNKGNFPGRFSGRQFSNSRSEMNVSTLELGDSALYLCASSLAVYSGANVLTFGAGSRLTVL.

This clonotype was observed a handful of times. This chain's CDR3 is CASSYIEGDGYTF. The DNA of the CDR3 is TGTGCCAGCAGTTACATAGAAGGGGATGGCTACACCTTC. The J gene is TRBJ1-2, the V gene TRBV6-5; weak D call: TRBD1 (5 bases). V lost 2 bases and J lost 6, with 10 bases in between. The CDR3 is made up of 13 amino acids. Germline V gives CDR1 MNHEY, CDR2 SVGAGI.